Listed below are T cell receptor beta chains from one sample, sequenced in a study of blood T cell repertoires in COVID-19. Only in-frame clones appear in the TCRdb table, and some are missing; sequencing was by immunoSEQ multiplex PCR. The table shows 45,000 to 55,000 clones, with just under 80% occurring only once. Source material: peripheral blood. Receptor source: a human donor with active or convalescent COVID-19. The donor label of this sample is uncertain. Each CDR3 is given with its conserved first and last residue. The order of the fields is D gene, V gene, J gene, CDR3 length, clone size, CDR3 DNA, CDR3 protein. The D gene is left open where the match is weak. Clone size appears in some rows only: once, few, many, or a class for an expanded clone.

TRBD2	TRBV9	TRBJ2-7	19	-	TGTGCCAGCAGCGCCGGGGGACTAGCGGGAGGGCCCCTCTCCTACGAGCAGTACTTC	CASSAGGLAGGPLSYEQYF
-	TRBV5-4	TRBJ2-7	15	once	TGTGCCAGCAGCTTGGGGGTCGCAGGGACCTACGAGCAGTACTTC	CASSLGVAGTYEQYF
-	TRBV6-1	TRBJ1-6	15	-	TGTGCCAGCAGTGAAATGGGGGCACCTAATTCACCCCTCCACTTT	CASSEMGAPNSPLHF
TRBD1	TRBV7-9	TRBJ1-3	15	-	TGTGCCAGCAGCCCTGGGACAGTCTCTGGAAACACCATATATTTT	CASSPGTVSGNTIYF
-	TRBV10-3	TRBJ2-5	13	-	TGTGCCATCAGACAGGGCCGGCAAGAGACCCAGTACTTC	CAIRQGRQETQYF
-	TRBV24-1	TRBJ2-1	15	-	TGTGCCACCAGTGCCCTGGGGCTCGACGACAATGAGCAGTTCTTC	CATSALGLDDNEQFF
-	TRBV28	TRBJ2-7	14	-	TGTGCCAGTCGACAGGAAATCGGGACCTACGAGCAGTACTTC	CASRQEIGTYEQYF
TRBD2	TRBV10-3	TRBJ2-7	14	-	TGTGCCATCCGGGGGGGTAGCCCCACCTACGAGCAGTACTTC	CAIRGGSPTYEQYF
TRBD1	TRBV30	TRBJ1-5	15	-	TGTGCCTGGAGCGCCGGACAGGATAGCAATCAGCCCCAGCATTTT	CAWSAGQDSNQPQHF
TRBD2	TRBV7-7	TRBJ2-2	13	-	TGTGCCAGCAGCACAGGCGGGGGGCGGGAGCTGTTTTTT	CASSTGGGRELFF
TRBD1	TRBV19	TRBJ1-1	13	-	TGTGCCAGTAGTAGCCAGGGGGCCACTGAAGCTTTCTTT	CASSSQGATEAFF
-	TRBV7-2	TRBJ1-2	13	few	TGTGCCAGCAGCCTAAGACGGGACTATGGCTACACCTTC	CASSLRRDYGYTF
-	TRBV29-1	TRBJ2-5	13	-	TGCAGCGTTGTGGCAGGGAAGGAGGAGACCCAGTACTTC	CSVVAGKEETQYF
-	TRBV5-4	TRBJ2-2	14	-	TGTGCCAGCAGCTTGGTTCTAGCCCCCGGGGAGCTGTTTTTT	CASSLVLAPGELFF
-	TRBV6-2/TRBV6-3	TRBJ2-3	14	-	TGTGCCAGCACCCCGGCCGGGGGGCTAAATACGCAGTATTTT	CASTPAGGLNTQYF
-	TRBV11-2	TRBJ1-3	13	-	TGTGCCAGCGCTACAGGCCCTGGAAACACCATATATTTT	CASATGPGNTIYF
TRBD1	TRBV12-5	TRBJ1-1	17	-	TGTGCTAGTGGCAGCATCCCCAGGGGGCTGGGGAACACTGAAGCTTTCTTT	CASGSIPRGLGNTEAFF
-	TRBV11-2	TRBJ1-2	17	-	TGTGCCAGCAGCTCGATTCGTGTTTCGACTGACTTGGAGGGCTACACCTTC	CASSSIRVSTDLEGYTF
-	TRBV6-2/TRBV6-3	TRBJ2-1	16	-	TGTGCCAGCAGTTACGGGCTCATTGGCAGATACAATGAGCAGTTCTTC	CASSYGLIGRYNEQFF
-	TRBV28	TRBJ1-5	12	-	TGTGCCAGCGCCCCGAGGGTTCAGCCCCAGCATTTT	CASAPRVQPQHF
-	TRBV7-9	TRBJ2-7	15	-	TGTGCCAGCAGTTCCGCAGCACAGAGAAGCTACGAGCAGTACTTC	CASSSAAQRSYEQYF
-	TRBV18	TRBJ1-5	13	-	TGTGCCAGCTCACCACCGACCCAGGCGCCCCAGCATTTT	CASSPPTQAPQHF
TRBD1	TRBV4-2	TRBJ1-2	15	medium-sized	TGTGCCAGCAGCCAAGAGGCAGGGGGCGCATATGGCTACACCTTC	CASSQEAGGAYGYTF
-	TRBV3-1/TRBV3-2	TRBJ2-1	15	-	TGTGCCAGCAGCCAAGAAGCAACTAAATACAATGAGCAGTTCTTC	CASSQEATKYNEQFF
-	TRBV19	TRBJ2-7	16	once	TGTGCCAGTAGTATGCTCCGGGACAACAAACTTTACGAGCAGTACTTC	CASSMLRDNKLYEQYF
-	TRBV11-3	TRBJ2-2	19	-	TGTGCCAGCAGCTTAGCTTCCCAGACAGCTCTGCGGAACACCGGGGAGCTGTTTTTT	CASSLASQTALRNTGELFF
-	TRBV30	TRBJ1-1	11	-	TGTGCCTGGAGCGCGCTAGCTGAAGCTTTCTTT	CAWSALAEAFF
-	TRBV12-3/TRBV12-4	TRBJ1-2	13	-	TGTGCCAGCAGCTTGGCCTCGGGGTACCTCTACACCTTC	CASSLASGYLYTF
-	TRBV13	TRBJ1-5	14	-	TGTGCCAGCAGCTCAGGACAGTACAATCAGCCCCAGCATTTT	CASSSGQYNQPQHF
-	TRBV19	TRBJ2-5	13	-	TGTGCCAGTAGTAAGCAGGGACAAGAGACCCAGTACTTC	CASSKQGQETQYF
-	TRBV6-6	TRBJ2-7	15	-	TGTGCCAGCAGTTACTGGGTGGGGCAGGGGGGCGAGCAGTACTTC	CASSYWVGQGGEQYF
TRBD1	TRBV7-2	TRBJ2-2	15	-	TGTGCCAGCAGCCTACGACAGGGGAACACCGGGGAGCTGTTTTTT	CASSLRQGNTGELFF
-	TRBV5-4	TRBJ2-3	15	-	TGTGCCAGCAGCTTGGGAAGGGAGATCATTCATACGCAGTATTTT	CASSLGREIIHTQYF
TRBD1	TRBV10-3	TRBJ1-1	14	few	TGTGCCATCAGTGGGCGGGCAGGGGGCACTGAAGCTTTCTTT	CAISGRAGGTEAFF
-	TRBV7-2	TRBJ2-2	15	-	TGTGCCAGCAATCGGCTAGCTGCGGGGACCGGGGAGCTGTTTTTT	CASNRLAAGTGELFF
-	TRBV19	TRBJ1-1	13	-	TGTGCCAGTAGTACAGGCTTGATCAATGAAGCTTTCTTT	CASSTGLINEAFF